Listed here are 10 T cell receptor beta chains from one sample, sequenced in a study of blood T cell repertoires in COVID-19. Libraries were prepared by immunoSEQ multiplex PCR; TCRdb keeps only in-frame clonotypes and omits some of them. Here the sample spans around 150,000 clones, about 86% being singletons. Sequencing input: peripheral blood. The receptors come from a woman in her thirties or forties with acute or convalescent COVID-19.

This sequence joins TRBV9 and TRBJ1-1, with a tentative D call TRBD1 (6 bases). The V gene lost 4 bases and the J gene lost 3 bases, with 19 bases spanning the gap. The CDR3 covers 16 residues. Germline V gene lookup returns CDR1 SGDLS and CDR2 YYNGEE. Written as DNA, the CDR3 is TGTGCCAGCAGCTCTATACACCGGGACACCGACACTGAAGCTTTCTTT. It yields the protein CASSSIHRDTDTEAFF. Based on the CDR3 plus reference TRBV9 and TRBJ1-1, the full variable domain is DSGVTQTPKHLITATGQRVTLRCSPRSGDLSVYWYQQSLDQGLQFLIQYYNGEERAKGNILERFSAQQFPDLHSELNLSSLELGDSALYFCASSSIHRDTDTEAFFGQGTRLTVV.

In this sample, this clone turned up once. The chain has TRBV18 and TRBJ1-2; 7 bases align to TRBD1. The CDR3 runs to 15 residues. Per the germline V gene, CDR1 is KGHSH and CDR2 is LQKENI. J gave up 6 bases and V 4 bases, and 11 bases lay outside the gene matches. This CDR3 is CASSLTGQVGNGYTF. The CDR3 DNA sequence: TGTGCCAGCTCACTTACTGGACAGGTCGGGAATGGCTACACCTTC.

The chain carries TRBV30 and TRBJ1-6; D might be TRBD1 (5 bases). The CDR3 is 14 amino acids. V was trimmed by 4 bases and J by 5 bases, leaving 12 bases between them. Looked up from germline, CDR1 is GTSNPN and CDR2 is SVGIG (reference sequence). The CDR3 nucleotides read TGTGCCTGGAAACTGGGGGGTAATAATTCACCCCTCCACTTT. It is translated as CAWKLGGNNSPLHF.

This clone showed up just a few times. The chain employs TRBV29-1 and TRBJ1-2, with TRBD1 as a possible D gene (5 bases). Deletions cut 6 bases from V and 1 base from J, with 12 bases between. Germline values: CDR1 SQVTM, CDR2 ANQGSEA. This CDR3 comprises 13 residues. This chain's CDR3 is CSVATALNYGYTF. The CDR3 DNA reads TGCAGCGTCGCGACAGCCCTTAACTATGGCTACACCTTC. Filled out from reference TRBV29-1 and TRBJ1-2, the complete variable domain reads SAVISQKPSRDICQRGTSLTIQCQVDSQVTMMFWYRQQPGQSLTLIATANQGSEATYESGFVIDKFPISRPNLTFSTLTVSNMSPEDSSIYLCSVATALNYGYTFGSGTRLTVV.

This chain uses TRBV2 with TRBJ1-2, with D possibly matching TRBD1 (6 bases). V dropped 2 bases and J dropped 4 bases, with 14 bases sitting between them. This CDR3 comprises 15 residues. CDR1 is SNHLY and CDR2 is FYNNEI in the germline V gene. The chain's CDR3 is CASSERDTPFYGYTF. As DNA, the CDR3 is TGTGCCAGCAGTGAACGGGACACCCCGTTCTATGGCTACACCTTC.

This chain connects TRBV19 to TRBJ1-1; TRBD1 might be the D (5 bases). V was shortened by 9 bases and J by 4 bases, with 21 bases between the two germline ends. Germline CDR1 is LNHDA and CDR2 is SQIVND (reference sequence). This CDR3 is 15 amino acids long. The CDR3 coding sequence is TGTGCCAGCCTATCGGGGCGGGGTTTGAGCACTGAAGCTTTCTTT. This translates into CASLSGRGLSTEAFF.

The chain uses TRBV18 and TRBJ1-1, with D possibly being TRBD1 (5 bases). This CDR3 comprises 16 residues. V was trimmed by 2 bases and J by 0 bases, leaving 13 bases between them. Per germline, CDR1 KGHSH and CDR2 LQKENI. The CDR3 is CASSPSGAGMNTEAFF. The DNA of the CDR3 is TGTGCCAGCTCACCAAGTGGGGCTGGGATGAACACTGAAGCTTTCTTT.

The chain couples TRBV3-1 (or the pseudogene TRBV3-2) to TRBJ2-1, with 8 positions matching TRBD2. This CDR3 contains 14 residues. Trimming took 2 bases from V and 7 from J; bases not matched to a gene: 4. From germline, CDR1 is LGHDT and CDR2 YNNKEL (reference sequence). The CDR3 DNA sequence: TGTGCCAGCAGCCAAACCGGGACTAGTAATGAGCAGTTCTTC. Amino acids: CASSQTGTSNEQFF.

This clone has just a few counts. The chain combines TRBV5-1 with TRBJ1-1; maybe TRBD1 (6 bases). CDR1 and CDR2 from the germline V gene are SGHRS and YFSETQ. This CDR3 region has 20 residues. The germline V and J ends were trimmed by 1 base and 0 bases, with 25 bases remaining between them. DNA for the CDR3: TGCGCCAGCAGCTTGACCGCGGGGGCGGGCCTCCTTTACATGAACACTGAAGCTTTCTTT. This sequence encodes CASSLTAGAGLLYMNTEAFF.

The CDR3 coding sequence is TGTGCCAGCAGCGACGGGGGGACCCAGTACTTC. Translation gives CASSDGGTQYF. V usage is TRBV28 and J usage is TRBJ2-5; a weak D match, TRBD2 (6 bases). Trimming cost V 6 bases and J 7 bases, with 9 bases left between them. Germline V gives CDR1 MDHEN, CDR2 SYDVKM. This CDR3 has 11 residues.